The source of this T cell receptor (beta chain) is a study of blood T cell repertoires in COVID-19. In germline, CDR1 is LGHDT, CDR2 YNNKEL (reference sequence). This CDR3 spans 14 amino acids. The V and J ends lost 4 bases and 1 base, in that order; junction bases with no gene match: 2. Profiling relied on immunoSEQ multiplex PCR, and the TCRdb table lists in-frame clones only, not all of them. Found here are 95,000 to 110,000 clones, 80% to 85% of them singletons; the top ten hold more than 4%. The TCR was taken from a human donor in a cohort sampled during active COVID-19. This chain connects TRBV3-1 (or the pseudogene TRBV3-2) to TRBJ2-3, with 7 bases matching TRBD2. The sample consisted of peripheral blood. CDR3 coding DNA: TGTGCCAGCAGCCTTCGGGGGGGCACAGATACGCAGTATTTT. This translates into CASSLRGGTDTQYF.